One and the same sample provided the 2 T cell receptor beta chains below, sequenced in a study of a mutant IDH1 vaccine in newly diagnosed glioma. Here immunoSEQ multiplex PCR was the method, and the copy in TCRdb shows in-frame clones only, minus some. The sample lists about 96,000 clones; over 75% were seen once. The time point was: baseline, week 1 (first vaccination visit). Documented treatment: pre-vaccination baseline after standard-of-care therapy. The specimen comprised PBMCs, sampled from a glioma patient treated with radiotherapy, temozolomide or both. The receptors come from a man aged 40-49 years with glioma.

The CDR3 sequence: CASSFRGREYETQYF. For the CDR3, the DNA is TGTGCCAGCAGCTTCAGGGGGCGGGAGTACGAGACCCAGTACTTC. The chain uses TRBV7-8 and TRBJ2-5, with D possibly matching TRBD1 (8 bases). The V gene's germline CDR1 is SGHVS and CDR2 FQNEAQ. Trimming removed 3 bases at V and 5 bases at J, with 16 bases between. The CDR3 is made up of 15 amino acids.

This clone has just one count. This chain joins TRBV5-5 and TRBJ2-6; D uncertain. V shed 4 bases and J shed 0 bases, with 8 bases lying between them. There are 15 residues in the CDR3. Germline V CDR1 and CDR2: SGHKS, YYEKEE (reference sequence). The CDR3: CASSPTPSGANVLTF. The CDR3 nucleotides read TGTGCCAGCAGCCCAACCCCCTCTGGGGCCAACGTCCTGACTTTC.